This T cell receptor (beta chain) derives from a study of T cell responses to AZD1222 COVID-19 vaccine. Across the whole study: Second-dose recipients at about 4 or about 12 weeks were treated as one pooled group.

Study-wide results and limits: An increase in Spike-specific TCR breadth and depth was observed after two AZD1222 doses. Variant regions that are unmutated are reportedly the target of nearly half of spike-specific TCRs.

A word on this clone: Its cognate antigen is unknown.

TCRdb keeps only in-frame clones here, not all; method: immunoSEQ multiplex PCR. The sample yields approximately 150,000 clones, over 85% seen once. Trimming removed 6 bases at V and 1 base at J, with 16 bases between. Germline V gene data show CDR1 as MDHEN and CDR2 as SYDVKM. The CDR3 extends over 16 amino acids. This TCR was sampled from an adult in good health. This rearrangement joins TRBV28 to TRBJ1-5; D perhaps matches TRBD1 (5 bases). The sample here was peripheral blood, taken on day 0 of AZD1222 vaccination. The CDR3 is CASSQLGQGSNQPQHF. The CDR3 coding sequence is TGTGCCAGCAGCCAACTCGGGCAGGGAAGCAATCAGCCCCAGCATTTT.